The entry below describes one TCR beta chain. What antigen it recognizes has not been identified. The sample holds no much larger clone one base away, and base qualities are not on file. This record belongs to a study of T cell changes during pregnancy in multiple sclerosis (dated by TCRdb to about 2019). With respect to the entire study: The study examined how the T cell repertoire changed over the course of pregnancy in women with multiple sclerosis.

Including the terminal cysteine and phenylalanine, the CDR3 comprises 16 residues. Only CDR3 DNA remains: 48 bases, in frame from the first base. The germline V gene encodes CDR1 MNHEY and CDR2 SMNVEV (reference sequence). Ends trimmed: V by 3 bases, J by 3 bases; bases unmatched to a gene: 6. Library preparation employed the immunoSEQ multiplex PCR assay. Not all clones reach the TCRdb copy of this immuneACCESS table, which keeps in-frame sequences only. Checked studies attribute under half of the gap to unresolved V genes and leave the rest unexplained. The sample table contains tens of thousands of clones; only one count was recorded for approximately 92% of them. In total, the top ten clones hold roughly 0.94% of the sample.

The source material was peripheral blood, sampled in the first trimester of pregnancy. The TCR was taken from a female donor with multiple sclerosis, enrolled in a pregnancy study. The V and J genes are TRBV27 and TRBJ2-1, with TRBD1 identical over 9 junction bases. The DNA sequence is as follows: TGTGCCAGCAGTTTTCTCGGGACAGGGAACTACAATGAGCAGTTCTTC. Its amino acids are CASSFLGTGNYNEQFF.